These 2 T cell receptor beta chains were all obtained from the same sample, sequenced in a study of T-cell reconstitution after alpha-beta-depleted transplantation in children. Preparation of the TCRbeta library was carried out with unique molecular identifiers. TCRdb recomputed calls from the PCR reads with MiXCR, one row per CDR3 protein. The sample carries some 200,000 distinct CDR3 sequences, roughly a tenth recorded once. This material consisted of PBMCs, taken before TCRalphabeta/CD19-depleted stem cell transplant. Receptors were obtained from a child younger than two with acute myeloid leukemia, due to receive a stem cell transplant.

This rearrangement joins TRBV12-3 or TRBV12-4 to TRBJ2-1; perhaps TRBD2 as D (6 bases). The CDR3 runs 13 residues. V was cut by 8 bases and J by 9 bases, with 17 bases left in between. The CDR3 spells CASGTMEGLEQFF. CDR3 nucleotide sequence: TGTGCCAGCGGGACCATGGAGGGTCTTGAGCAGTTCTTC.

This clonotype was recorded at least ten times. The rearrangement joins TRBV30 to TRBJ2-7; perhaps TRBD2 as D (5 bases). CDR3 size: 11 residues. V gave up 3 bases and J gave up 5 bases, with 8 bases separating them. Germline assignment: CDR1 GTSNPN and CDR2 SVGIG (reference sequence). CDR3 sequence: CAWSRTHEQYF. Written as DNA, the CDR3 is TGTGCCTGGAGCCGGACTCACGAGCAGTACTTC.